Listed here are 28 T cell receptor beta chains from one sample, sequenced in a study of blood T cell repertoires in COVID-19. Repertoires were generated with immunoSEQ multiplex PCR, while TCRdb's copy carries only in-frame clones and drops some. The sample contains more than 110,000 clones, 85% of which appear only once. Sequenced: peripheral blood. These receptors were taken from a man aged 50 or older with acute or convalescent COVID-19.

The rearrangement joins TRBV3-1 (or the pseudogene TRBV3-2) to TRBJ1-2; the D gene is possibly TRBD1 (5 bases). The V end was cut by 1 base, the J end by 14 bases, with 23 bases between. This CDR3 contains 15 residues. CDR1 LGHDT and CDR2 YNNKEL come from the germline V gene (reference sequence). Here the CDR3 DNA reads TGTGCCAGCAGCCAAGTCCTTGGGCCGGGGGACCTACAGACCTTC. Its protein is CASSQVLGPGDLQTF.

CDR3 sequence: CSASAGAVYGYTF. The CDR3 DNA follows: TGCAGTGCTAGTGCAGGGGCGGTCTATGGCTACACCTTC. The chain couples TRBV20-1 to TRBJ1-2, with D possibly matching TRBD1 (6 bases). Trimming removed 3 bases at V and 4 bases at J, with 12 bases between. Germline assignment: CDR1 DFQATT and CDR2 SNEGSKA (reference sequence). This CDR3 is built from 13 residues.

V gene TRBV19 combines with J gene TRBJ2-7; 8 bases fit TRBD1. From germline, CDR1 is LNHDA and CDR2 SQIVND (reference sequence). With V trimmed by 3 bases and J by 3 bases, 10 bases remained unmatched. This CDR3 has 16 amino acids. CDR3 amino acids: CASSITTGDFYYEQYF. The CDR3, as DNA: TGTGCCAGTAGTATTACGACAGGGGACTTTTACTACGAGCAGTACTTC.

The genes are TRBV9 and TRBJ1-2; D call uncertain. The V end lost 0 bases, the J end lost 7 bases, and 16 bases lay between the germline ends. Germline CDR1 and CDR2: SGDLS and YYNGEE. CDR3 length: 15 amino acids. CDR3 in amino acids: CASSVGSGIKGGYTF. Here the CDR3 DNA reads TGTGCCAGCAGCGTAGGCTCGGGGATTAAGGGTGGCTACACCTTC.

The V call is TRBV10-2, the J call TRBJ2-3, with TRBD1 identical over 7 bases. V shed 6 bases, J shed 2 bases, and the junction held 11 bases outside the gene matches. This CDR3 is 16 amino acids long. Germline CDR1 and CDR2: WSHSY and SAAADI. In DNA form, the CDR3 reads TGCGCCAGCAGGGACTGGGGACAGAAAAACACAGATACGCAGTATTTT. Translation: CASRDWGQKNTDTQYF.

The chain joins TRBV24-1 to TRBJ2-1; 8 bases line up with TRBD2. Trimming took 6 bases from V and 6 from J; bases not matched to a gene: 6. The CDR3 runs to 14 residues. The germline V gene encodes CDR1 KGHDR and CDR2 SFDVKD. The CDR3 region has the DNA TGTGCCACCAGTAGCGGGAGCACCCTCAATGAGCAGTTCTTC. This codes for CATSSGSTLNEQFF.

The V call is TRBV4-1, the J call TRBJ2-7; a possible D gene is TRBD1 (6 bases). The germline gives CDR1 MGHRA, CDR2 YSYEKL. The CDR3 sequence is 16 residues long. V was shortened by 0 bases and J by 4 bases, with 16 bases between the two germline ends. CDR3 DNA sequence: TGCGCCAGCAGCCAAGATGGGGCAGGGGTATTATACGAGCAGTACTTC. Protein: CASSQDGAGVLYEQYF.

This chain uses TRBV7-8 with TRBJ2-5; tentative D call: TRBD2 (6 bases). Trimming cost V 8 bases and J 5 bases, with 18 bases left between them. CDR1 is SGHVS, CDR2 FQNEAQ, per germline. The CDR3 loop spans 14 amino acids. This CDR3 is CASSRDSGTETQYF. In DNA, the CDR3 is TGTGCCAGCTCGCGGGACTCCGGGACGGAGACCCAGTACTTC.

A note on this clone: The sample contains more than one DNA sequence encoding this CDR3. This chain links TRBV5-1 with TRBJ2-7; 11 bases align to TRBD2. With V trimmed by 4 bases and J by 1 base, 4 bases remained unmatched. Germline CDR1 SGHRS, CDR2 YFSETQ. There are 15 residues in the CDR3. The CDR3 DNA follows: TGCGCCAGCAGCCTAGGGACTAGCGGATCCTACGAGCAGTACTTC. Translation gives CASSLGTSGSYEQYF.

As DNA, the CDR3 is TGTGCCAGCAGTGTGTATACAGGGGCGGCGGGCTACACCTTC. Translating gives CASSVYTGAAGYTF. The gene calls are TRBV25-1 and TRBJ1-2; 7 bases fit TRBD1. The CDR3 has 14 amino acids. The germline CDR1 and CDR2 sequences are MGHDK and SYGVNS. V trimming: 4 bases; J trimming: 8 bases; junction bases outside the gene matches: 10.

This chain joins TRBV28 and TRBJ1-2, with 7 nucleotides matching TRBD1. Germline lookup yields CDR1 MDHEN and CDR2 SYDVKM. CDR3 length equals 14 residues. V dropped 5 bases and J dropped 4; count of bases not matched to a gene: 7. The DNA for the CDR3 is TGTGCCAGCAGTATAGACAGGGTAGCCTATGGCTACACCTTC. Residues: CASSIDRVAYGYTF.

This CDR3 reads CASRRLAGGPDTQYF. In nucleotides, the CDR3 is TGTGCCAGCAGAAGACTAGCGGGGGGGCCAGATACGCAGTATTTT. The chain is built from TRBV2 and TRBJ2-3, with 14 positions matching TRBD2. The CDR3 extends over 15 amino acids. With 6 bases clipped from V and 4 bases from J, the junction kept 3 bases outside the gene matches. CDR1 and CDR2 (germline): SNHLY, FYNNEI. Together with reference TRBV2 and TRBJ2-3, the CDR3 gives the full variable domain: EPEVTQTPSHQVTQMGQEVILRCVPISNHLYFYWYRQILGQKVEFLVSFYNNEISEKSEIFDDQFSVERPDGSNFTLKIRSTKLEDSAMYFCASRRLAGGPDTQYFGPGTRLTVL.

V gene TRBV24-1 combines with J gene TRBJ1-2, with D maybe TRBD1 (6 bases). V lost 5 bases and J lost 4, with 13 bases in between. This CDR3 comprises 14 residues. The germline V gene encodes CDR1 KGHDR and CDR2 SFDVKD. CDR3 coding DNA: TGTGCCACCAGTGTAGCAGGGGATGGCTATGGCTACACCTTC. It specifies CATSVAGDGYGYTF.

This clone was observed a single time. V is TRBV19 and J is TRBJ2-1; D remains unclear. The germline V gene has CDR1 LNHDA and CDR2 SQIVND (reference sequence). The CDR3 is 13 amino acids. Between the trimmed V and J ends, which lost 5 bases and 14 bases, there was a span of 19 bases. The CDR3 bases are TGTGCCAGTAGTGGAACACTCTCTGGAGTCGAGTTCTTC. Translated: CASSGTLSGVEFF.

This clone was seen a handful of times. J is TRBJ1-2 and V is TRBV5-1, with D possibly being TRBD1 (6 bases). Germline lookup yields CDR1 SGHRS and CDR2 YFSETQ. The V gene lost 5 bases and the J gene lost 7 bases, with 15 bases spanning the gap. The CDR3 has 13 residues. The chain's CDR3 is CASSFQQGSGYTF. The CDR3 DNA sequence: TGCGCCAGCAGTTTTCAACAGGGCTCTGGCTACACCTTC.

The J gene is TRBJ2-7, the V gene TRBV6-5; 8 bases agree with TRBD1. J gave up 1 base and V 4 bases, and 9 bases lay outside the gene matches. Per germline, CDR1 MNHEY and CDR2 SVGAGI. The CDR3 has 16 amino acids. CDR3 residues: CASSSQGAQDSYEQYF. The CDR3 bases are TGTGCCAGCAGTTCCCAGGGGGCGCAAGATTCCTACGAGCAGTACTTC.

The chain carries TRBV3-1 (or the pseudogene TRBV3-2) and TRBJ1-2; weak D call: TRBD1 (6 bases). Germline V gene lookup returns CDR1 LGHDT and CDR2 YNNKEL (reference sequence). The V end was cut by 0 bases, the J end by 2 bases, with 16 bases between. The CDR3 spans 17 residues. CDR3 region: CASSQEGGEGRNYGYTF. The CDR3 coding sequence is TGTGCCAGCAGCCAAGAAGGGGGGGAAGGCAGGAACTATGGCTACACCTTC.

The V and J genes are TRBV21-1 and TRBJ2-3; the table's D gene call, TRBD2, was not cross checked with the DNA. TRBV21-1 is reported as a pseudogene. The length of the CDR3 is 20 residues. Here the CDR3 DNA reads TGTGCCAGCAGCAAAGCAAATTCCCGAGGAGAACCCAAAGCCACAGATACGCAGTATTTT. Translated: CASSKANSRGEPKATDTQYF.

The table lists this clone with a few counts. V and J are TRBV6-5 and TRBJ1-2, with 8 bases matching TRBD1. The CDR3 length is 15 residues. Germline V lookup: CDR1 MNHEY, CDR2 SVGAGI. V trimming: 6 bases; J trimming: 3 bases; junction bases outside the gene matches: 9. The CDR3 nucleotides are TGTGCCAGCAGCATAAGACAGGGGATCTACTATGGCTACACCTTC. It encodes CASSIRQGIYYGYTF.

CDR3 in amino acids: CASSEFPGYNYGYTF. The CDR3 DNA is TGTGCCAGCAGTGAGTTCCCCGGTTATAACTATGGCTACACCTTC. This chain joins TRBV2 and TRBJ1-2, with no clear D. V dropped 3 bases and J dropped 1 base, with 12 bases sitting between them. CDR1 and CDR2 (germline): SNHLY, FYNNEI. There are 15 residues in the CDR3.

For the CDR3, the DNA is TGTGCCAGCAGTGACGGGACAGCCGTTTCTGGGGCCAACGTCCTGACTTTC. Encoded protein: CASSDGTAVSGANVLTF. The rearrangement links TRBV25-1 to TRBJ2-6, with 7 positions matching TRBD1. The CDR3 extends over 17 amino acids. Losses at the gene ends were 3 bases for V and 1 base for J; bases not matched to a gene: 6. Germline CDR1 and CDR2: MGHDK and SYGVNS.

The chain combines TRBV7-9 with TRBJ1-3, with 8 bases fitting TRBD1. There are 15 residues in the CDR3. Per germline, CDR1 SEHNR and CDR2 FQNEAQ (reference sequence). The ends lost 1 base at V and 4 bases at J; junction bases unmatched: 3. The CDR3 DNA follows: TGTGCCAGCAGCTTAGGACGGACAGGGGGAAACACCATATATTTT. It translates to CASSLGRTGGNTIYF.

The V and J genes are TRBV25-1 and TRBJ1-5, with D possibly TRBD1 on 5 matching bases. Trimming stripped 2 bases from V and 4 bases from J, with 9 bases between. The CDR3 spans 14 residues. CDR1 MGHDK and CDR2 SYGVNS come from the germline V gene. Here the CDR3 reads CASSEGSGNQPQHF. Here the CDR3 DNA reads TGTGCCAGCAGTGAAGGTTCAGGGAATCAGCCCCAGCATTTT.

This clone was seen only a few times. This sequence joins TRBV7-6 and TRBJ2-1; 7 bases are shared with TRBD2. Unmatched junction bases numbered 12, after V lost 5 bases and J lost 5 bases. The CDR3 sequence is 16 residues long. The germline gives CDR1 SGHVS, CDR2 FNYEAQ. CDR3 amino acids: CASSLDLAGANNEQFF. In DNA, the CDR3 is TGTGCCAGCAGCCTCGACCTCGCGGGAGCCAACAATGAGCAGTTCTTC.

The chain's CDR3 is CASSFSGGHYEQYF. CDR3 nucleotide sequence: TGTGCCAGCAGTTTTAGCGGAGGGCACTACGAGCAGTACTTC. The rearrangement joins TRBV28 to TRBJ2-7; a weak D match, TRBD2 (6 bases). V lost 3 bases, J lost 3 bases, and 12 bases lay in between. CDR1 MDHEN and CDR2 SYDVKM come from the germline V gene. CDR3 length equals 14 residues.

V usage is TRBV7-6 and J usage is TRBJ2-3, with 10 bases aligning to TRBD1. The germline V gene has CDR1 SGHVS and CDR2 FNYEAQ. This CDR3 has 16 amino acids. J lost 0 bases, V lost 4 bases, and 4 bases had no gene match. As DNA, the CDR3 is TGTGCCAGCAGCTCTAGGACAGGGGGAAGCACAGATACGCAGTATTTT. Translated: CASSSRTGGSTDTQYF.

This chain connects TRBV6-6 to TRBJ1-2, with a tentative D call TRBD1 (5 bases). Germline V gene sequence: CDR1 MNHNY, CDR2 SVGAGI (reference sequence). The V and J ends lost 6 bases and 5 bases respectively, with 19 bases between them. The CDR3 contains 15 residues. The chain's CDR3 is CASSQGQVPPYGYTF. The DNA for the CDR3 is TGTGCCAGCAGCCAGGGTCAAGTACCCCCATATGGCTACACCTTC.

V usage is TRBV30 and J usage is TRBJ2-3, with 8 bases matching TRBD2. Trimming at V came to 5 bases and at J to 2 bases, leaving 21 bases not matched to a gene. CDR1 and CDR2 (germline): GTSNPN, SVGIG (reference sequence). The CDR3 length is 19 residues. The CDR3 DNA reads TGTGCCTGGGGTCGTAGGTCGACACGGGCGGGAGGCCTCACAGATACGCAGTATTTT. Protein: CAWGRRSTRAGGLTDTQYF.